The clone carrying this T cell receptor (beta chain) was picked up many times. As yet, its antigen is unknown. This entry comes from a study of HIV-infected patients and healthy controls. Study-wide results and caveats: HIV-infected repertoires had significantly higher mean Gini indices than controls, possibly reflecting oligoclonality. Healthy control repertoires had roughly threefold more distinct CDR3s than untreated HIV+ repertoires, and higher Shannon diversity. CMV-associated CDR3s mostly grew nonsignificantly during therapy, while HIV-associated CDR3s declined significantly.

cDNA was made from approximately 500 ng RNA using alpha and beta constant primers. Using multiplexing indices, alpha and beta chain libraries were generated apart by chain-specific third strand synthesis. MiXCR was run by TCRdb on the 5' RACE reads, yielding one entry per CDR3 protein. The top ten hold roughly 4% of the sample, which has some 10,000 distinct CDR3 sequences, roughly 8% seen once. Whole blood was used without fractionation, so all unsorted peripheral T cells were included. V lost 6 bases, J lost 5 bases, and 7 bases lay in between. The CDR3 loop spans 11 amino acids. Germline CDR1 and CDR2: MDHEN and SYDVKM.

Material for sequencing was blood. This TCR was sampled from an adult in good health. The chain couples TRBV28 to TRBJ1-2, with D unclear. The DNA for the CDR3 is TGTGCCAGCAGGTACGAATATGGCTACACCTTC. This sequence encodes CASRYEYGYTF.